A selection of T cell receptor beta chains follows, all from one sample in a study of T cells of healthy individuals. One entry per CDR3 protein results from TCRdb running MiXCR on the 5' RACE reads. The table includes approximately 58,000 distinct CDR3 sequences, approximately 15% detected once. The receptors here all came from a human donor in good health. CDR3s leave out the opening cysteine and the closing phenylalanine or tryptophan. Expanded clones are given a class, and other clones once, few, many or no size at all.

abundance | v_gene | CDR3aa
NA | TRBV14 | ASSQLTTHNEQF
NA | TRBV10-3 | AISEGLAKNIQY
many | TRBV20-1 | SARKDLRTGWRDEQF
few | TRBV4-2 | ASSPRDRGSYEQY
few | TRBV7-2 | ASSIRAEYSYEQY
few | TRBV7-2 | ASSTGLAGAYEQY
many | TRBV19 | ASSDVGQASGNTIY
NA | TRBV10-3 | AISEPRQHGYT
many | TRBV7-2 | ASSLVGGAYEQY
few | TRBV29-1 | SVQSGPEAF
many | TRBV7-3 | ASSDSDCAGNQPQH
many | TRBV2 | ASRTGTGANYGYT
NA | TRBV20-1 | SVPAGGGETQY
few | TRBV5-4 | ASSLARGGETQY
NA | TRBV11-2 | ASSSGYMNTEAF
many | TRBV11-2 | ASSPFPGPNTDTQY
NA | TRBV20-1 | SARDPGQSSYNEQF
NA | TRBV5-5 | ASSLWDRGYNEQF
NA | TRBV6-4 | ASSDSQGATDTQY
NA | TRBV10-1 | ASSAGSGQGGNIQY
many | TRBV29-1 | SVARDSPYEQY
NA | TRBV4-3 | ASSQVSPLLEGYT
many | TRBV9 | ASSVQGASKETQY
NA | TRBV7-2 | ASSLEGTDQETQY
few | TRBV18 | ASARWEATNTGELF
NA | TRBV7-8 | ASSLAFGSGMAANTGELF
few | TRBV6-5 | ASSRTGVGSPLH
NA | TRBV20-1 | SLQDLSTDTQY
few | TRBV19 | ASSPRRDQPQH
few | TRBV2 | ASSEGGAQPQH
many | TRBV20-1 | SAVGPGQSYSNQPQH
many | TRBV6-4 | ASSDSSGGADTQY
many | TRBV6-6 | ASSYSLGGMGENGYT
few | TRBV6-6 | ASLQGSRTNTEAF
many | TRBV19 | ASRVGGSTDTQY
many | TRBV12-2 | ASRLKRMGQGRSYNSPLH
once | TRBV19 | ASRLDNYGYT
NA | TRBV20-1 | SARRGSGANVLT
NA | TRBV12-3/TRBV12-4 | ASSPGADPSTDTQY
many | TRBV6-6 | ASSLRTDYEQY
many | TRBV11-2 | ASSLRGTGELF
few | TRBV12-5 | ASGLGHGTGYEQY
few | TRBV6-5 | ASRSTGELY
NA | TRBV6-2/TRBV6-3 | ASSYSLRDRSLKLF
few | TRBV6-6 | ASSYSSDEQY
few | TRBV30 | AWSREGRGTDTQY
NA | TRBV5-1 | ASSPPDIYNEQF
many | TRBV7-9 | ASSLVGAGDEQY
few | TRBV5-1 | ASNSGNSGANVLT
many | TRBV15 | ATSRDWVEGSGEQY
few | TRBV7-7 | ASSRTSGGLTDTQY
NA | TRBV4-3 | ASSQLPGTRRNVLT
many | TRBV7-8 | ASSSTAYQPTSKGEQF
NA | TRBV6-1 | ASSVSPAGGYEQY
many | TRBV5-4 | ASSWDRGTSDTQY
NA | TRBV20-1 | SAFAGSSYNSPLH
NA | TRBV3-1 | ASSQDRPKGTSPLH
many | TRBV19 | ASTSGWNTEAF
few | TRBV7-2 | ASSYSVGRALYEQY